These T cell receptor beta chains were read from a single sample in a study of T cells in Graves' hyperthyroidism and ophthalmopathy. One entry per CDR3 protein, called by TCRdb with MiXCR from the multiplex PCR reads. The sample yields about 370,000 distinct CDR3 sequences, over 12% seen once. The sequenced material came from blood. Receptor source: a woman aged 55 to 70 with Graves' ophthalmopathy. CDR3s include the opening cysteine and the closing phenylalanine or tryptophan.

V gene: TRBV24-1
J gene: TRBJ2-1
CDR3 protein: CATSPNPPDGYNEQFF

V gene: TRBV2
J gene: TRBJ2-1
CDR3 protein: CASSVGQGAYNEQFF

V gene: TRBV6-2/TRBV6-3
J gene: TRBJ2-1
CDR3 protein: CASSAFGEREGLGEQFF

V gene: TRBV5-1
J gene: TRBJ1-2
CDR3 protein: CASSLTGGSQNYGYTF

V gene: TRBV9
J gene: TRBJ1-6
CDR3 protein: CASSVQGLNSPLHF

V gene: TRBV15
J gene: TRBJ2-1
CDR3 protein: CATRKERVGTTYNEQFF

V gene: TRBV5-1
J gene: TRBJ2-5
CDR3 protein: CASSLSTSGSFQETQYF

V gene: TRBV5-1
J gene: TRBJ2-1
CDR3 protein: CASTSLGAGGTYNEQFF

V gene: TRBV11-2
J gene: TRBJ2-5
CDR3 protein: CASSLDGAGVIGTQYF

V gene: TRBV3-1
J gene: TRBJ1-3
CDR3 protein: CASSQAAASGNTIYF

V gene: TRBV4-2
J gene: TRBJ2-1
CDR3 protein: CASSQDDGLRGQFF

V gene: TRBV6-1
J gene: TRBJ2-2
CDR3 protein: CASISGLAGYTGELFF

V gene: TRBV18
J gene: TRBJ2-3
CDR3 protein: CASSPDRADTQYF

V gene: TRBV27
J gene: TRBJ2-5
CDR3 protein: CASRLNEGTGEETQYF

V gene: TRBV18
J gene: TRBJ1-5
CDR3 protein: CASSPRVGHGHQPQHF

V gene: TRBV12-3/TRBV12-4
J gene: TRBJ2-1
CDR3 protein: CASSSPGLAGHNEQFF

V gene: TRBV7-2
J gene: TRBJ1-6
CDR3 protein: CASSFGANSPLHF

V gene: TRBV5-1
J gene: TRBJ2-7
CDR3 protein: CASSRGTGDSYEQYF

V gene: TRBV5-1
J gene: TRBJ1-4
CDR3 protein: CASSLDRVEEKLFF

V gene: TRBV7-2
J gene: TRBJ2-7
CDR3 protein: CASSSRWGGNEQYF

V gene: TRBV2
J gene: TRBJ2-7
CDR3 protein: CASMEGGSPYEQYF

V gene: TRBV7-2
J gene: TRBJ2-7
CDR3 protein: CASSLVWRGAYEQYF

V gene: TRBV28
J gene: TRBJ2-3
CDR3 protein: CASAQSTSTDTQYF

V gene: TRBV20-1
J gene: TRBJ2-7
CDR3 protein: CSARGLAGGGEQYF

V gene: TRBV29-1
J gene: TRBJ2-1
CDR3 protein: CSGSASDYNEQFF

V gene: TRBV28
J gene: TRBJ2-7
CDR3 protein: CASSWDRAYEQYF

V gene: TRBV5-1
J gene: TRBJ1-1
CDR3 protein: CASSLWQGAEAFF

V gene: TRBV7-2
J gene: TRBJ1-3
CDR3 protein: CASSQRTDGNTIYF

V gene: TRBV5-1
J gene: TRBJ2-7
CDR3 protein: CASSVTGDRVSNEQYF

V gene: TRBV28
J gene: TRBJ2-1
CDR3 protein: CASSSLGLNEQFF

V gene: TRBV2
J gene: TRBJ2-7
CDR3 protein: CASSEGGTASYEQYF

V gene: TRBV20-1
J gene: TRBJ2-3
CDR3 protein: CSAETGGSTDTQYF